This TCR beta chain was profiled in a study of control samples from healthy donors and cancer patients. This CDR3 is 13 amino acids long. V lost 5 bases to trimming and J lost 9 bases, with 14 bases between them. Germline V gene data show CDR1 as MNHEY and CDR2 as SMNVEV (reference sequence). Generated by immunoSEQ multiplex PCR, the TCRdb table keeps only in-frame clones and is missing some. Of 60,000 or so clones listed, 90% to 97% are singletons. V usage is TRBV27 and J usage is TRBJ2-1; tentative D call: TRBD2 (5 bases). The receptor comes from a woman aged 18-29 years in good health. The material sequenced was blood. The CDR3 DNA follows: TGTGCCAGCAGTCCGACGGGAAAACTTGAGCAGTTCTTC. It is translated as CASSPTGKLEQFF.